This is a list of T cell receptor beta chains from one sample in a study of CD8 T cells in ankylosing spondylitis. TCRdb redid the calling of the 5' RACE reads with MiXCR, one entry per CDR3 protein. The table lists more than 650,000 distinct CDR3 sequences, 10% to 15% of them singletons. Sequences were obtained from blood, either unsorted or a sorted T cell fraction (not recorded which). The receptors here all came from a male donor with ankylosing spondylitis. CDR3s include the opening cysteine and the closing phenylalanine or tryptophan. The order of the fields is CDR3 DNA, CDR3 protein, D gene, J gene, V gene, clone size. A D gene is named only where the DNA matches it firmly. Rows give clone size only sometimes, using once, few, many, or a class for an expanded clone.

CDR3nt: TGCGCCAGCAGCTTGGGGCAGAACCTTGGCTATGGCTACACCTTC
CDR3aa: CASSLGQNLGYGYTF
d_gene: -
j_gene: TRBJ1-2
v_gene: TRBV5-1
abundance: -

CDR3nt: TGCAGTATCCGGGACCCAGGCACAGATACGCAGTATTTT
CDR3aa: CSIRDPGTDTQYF
d_gene: -
j_gene: TRBJ2-3
v_gene: TRBV20-1
abundance: few

CDR3nt: TGTGCCAGCAGTTTAAGGAGGGACAATCAGCCCCAGCATTTT
CDR3aa: CASSLRRDNQPQHF
d_gene: -
j_gene: TRBJ1-5
v_gene: TRBV12-3/TRBV12-4
abundance: many

CDR3nt: TGCAGTGCTAGAGATAACCCGGGCAGGGTCTCCTACAATGAGCAGTTCTTC
CDR3aa: CSARDNPGRVSYNEQFF
d_gene: -
j_gene: TRBJ2-1
v_gene: TRBV20-1
abundance: -

CDR3nt: TGTGCCGACAGACCATCTAGCACAGATACGCAGTATTTT
CDR3aa: CADRPSSTDTQYF
d_gene: -
j_gene: TRBJ2-3
v_gene: TRBV11-3
abundance: -

CDR3nt: TGCAGTGCCCCAGGGACAGGGAGGGGGTTATACTATGGCTACACCTTC
CDR3aa: CSAPGTGRGLYYGYTF
d_gene: TRBD1
j_gene: TRBJ1-2
v_gene: TRBV20-1
abundance: once

CDR3nt: TGCAGTGCACAATTTGGACTGCGATATCTCAATGAGCAGTTCTTC
CDR3aa: CSAQFGLRYLNEQFF
d_gene: -
j_gene: TRBJ2-1
v_gene: TRBV20-1
abundance: -

CDR3nt: TGTGCCTCCAGCAGAGATGGGGCGGTGTCTAGCACAGATACGCAGTATTTT
CDR3aa: CASSRDGAVSSTDTQYF
d_gene: -
j_gene: TRBJ2-3
v_gene: TRBV15
abundance: -

CDR3nt: TGTGCCACCAGCAGAGATACCGGGAGGCGCAAAGAGACCCAGTACTTC
CDR3aa: CATSRDTGRRKETQYF
d_gene: TRBD2
j_gene: TRBJ2-5
v_gene: TRBV15
abundance: -

CDR3nt: TGTGCCAGTGGAAGCGGGGCCTACAATGAGCAGTTCTTC
CDR3aa: CASGSGAYNEQFF
d_gene: TRBD2
j_gene: TRBJ2-1
v_gene: TRBV19
abundance: -

CDR3nt: TGCGCCAGCAGCCCCCCCCCATTCTACTCGAACACTGAAGCTTTCTTT
CDR3aa: CASSPPPFYSNTEAFF
d_gene: -
j_gene: TRBJ1-1
v_gene: TRBV5-1
abundance: few

CDR3nt: TGCAGTGCTAGAGACACAGGGGGCGGGAGGGTACAAGAGACCCAGTACTTC
CDR3aa: CSARDTGGGRVQETQYF
d_gene: -
j_gene: TRBJ2-5
v_gene: TRBV20-1
abundance: few

CDR3nt: TGTGCCAGCAGCTTAGTCTCGGCCGTCAGGGCCGGCACCGGGGAGCTGTTTTTT
CDR3aa: CASSLVSAVRAGTGELFF
d_gene: -
j_gene: TRBJ2-2
v_gene: TRBV11-1
abundance: -

CDR3nt: TGTGCCAGCAGCTTAGTAAGGGCCGCTAGCACAGATACGCAGTATTTT
CDR3aa: CASSLVRAASTDTQYF
d_gene: -
j_gene: TRBJ2-3
v_gene: TRBV7-9
abundance: -

CDR3nt: TGCGCCAGCAGCTTTAGCGGGAGTGTCTACAATGAGCAGTTCTTC
CDR3aa: CASSFSGSVYNEQFF
d_gene: TRBD2
j_gene: TRBJ2-1
v_gene: TRBV5-1
abundance: few

CDR3nt: TGCAGTGCTCCGACTAGCGGGGGGCTAAGCACAGATACGCAGTATTTT
CDR3aa: CSAPTSGGLSTDTQYF
d_gene: TRBD2
j_gene: TRBJ2-3
v_gene: TRBV20-1
abundance: many

CDR3nt: TGTGCCAGCAGCGACAGGGGAACGGGGGAAAAACTGTTTTTT
CDR3aa: CASSDRGTGEKLFF
d_gene: TRBD1
j_gene: TRBJ1-4
v_gene: TRBV7-9
abundance: few

CDR3nt: TGTGCCAGCAGCCCCGGACTAGCGGGGGCCCACACCGGGGAGCTGTTTTTT
CDR3aa: CASSPGLAGAHTGELFF
d_gene: TRBD2
j_gene: TRBJ2-2
v_gene: TRBV7-3
abundance: -

CDR3nt: TGCAGCGTTGAAGGGGGTTCGCCCTACGAGCAGTACTTC
CDR3aa: CSVEGGSPYEQYF
d_gene: -
j_gene: TRBJ2-7
v_gene: TRBV29-1
abundance: -

CDR3nt: TGTGCCAGCAGCTTCGCAGGGGTCAATGAGCAGTTCTTC
CDR3aa: CASSFAGVNEQFF
d_gene: -
j_gene: TRBJ2-1
v_gene: TRBV11-1
abundance: few

CDR3nt: TGTGCCAGCCCTTTATATGATCCTCAGCCCCAGCATTTT
CDR3aa: CASPLYDPQPQHF
d_gene: -
j_gene: TRBJ1-5
v_gene: TRBV6-1
abundance: -

CDR3nt: TGTGCCAGCAGACCAAGCGGCTCGAGGGGTGAGCAGTACTTC
CDR3aa: CASRPSGSRGEQYF
d_gene: -
j_gene: TRBJ2-7
v_gene: TRBV6-2/TRBV6-3
abundance: -

CDR3nt: TGTGCCAGCAGTAAGCGGACAGGGGGCGCGACGGGGAGGTCCTACAATGAGCAGTTCTTC
CDR3aa: CASSKRTGGATGRSYNEQFF
d_gene: TRBD1
j_gene: TRBJ2-1
v_gene: TRBV2
abundance: few

CDR3nt: TGCGCCAGCAGCCAACGTACTACAGGGAACACTGAAGCTTTCTTT
CDR3aa: CASSQRTTGNTEAFF
d_gene: -
j_gene: TRBJ1-1
v_gene: TRBV4-3
abundance: many

CDR3nt: TGTGCCAGCAGCCCCAATCAGGTTGGTGAAGCTTTCTTT
CDR3aa: CASSPNQVGEAFF
d_gene: -
j_gene: TRBJ1-1
v_gene: TRBV3-1
abundance: few

CDR3nt: TGCAGTGGAGGGTTAGCCAAAAACATTCAGTACTTC
CDR3aa: CSGGLAKNIQYF
d_gene: -
j_gene: TRBJ2-4
v_gene: TRBV20-1
abundance: few

CDR3nt: TGTGCCAGCAGCTTATGGGGGAGTAGGTCCTACAATGAGCAGTTCTTC
CDR3aa: CASSLWGSRSYNEQFF
d_gene: -
j_gene: TRBJ2-1
v_gene: TRBV7-2
abundance: -

CDR3nt: TGTGCCAGCAGCTTAGCGGCGGTCTACAATGAGCAGTTCTTC
CDR3aa: CASSLAAVYNEQFF
d_gene: -
j_gene: TRBJ2-1
v_gene: TRBV7-2
abundance: many

CDR3nt: TGCAGTGCTAGAGTACAGGGGGCTGTCGGGGAGCTGTTTTTT
CDR3aa: CSARVQGAVGELFF
d_gene: TRBD1
j_gene: TRBJ2-2
v_gene: TRBV20-1
abundance: few

CDR3nt: TGCAGTGCTACGGGGGGCCTGAACACTGAAGCTTTCTTT
CDR3aa: CSATGGLNTEAFF
d_gene: -
j_gene: TRBJ1-1
v_gene: TRBV20-1
abundance: -

CDR3nt: TGTGCCAGCAGTGAAACAGGGAGGTTTGGAAACGAGCAGTACTTC
CDR3aa: CASSETGRFGNEQYF
d_gene: -
j_gene: TRBJ2-7
v_gene: TRBV2
abundance: once

CDR3nt: TGCGCCAGCAGCATCGGACTAGCGGGGGGCCACGAGCAGTACTTC
CDR3aa: CASSIGLAGGHEQYF
d_gene: TRBD2
j_gene: TRBJ2-7
v_gene: TRBV5-1
abundance: -

CDR3nt: TGCAGCGGGTCCGGGACAGGGGGCATTGGCACTGAAGCTTTCTTT
CDR3aa: CSGSGTGGIGTEAFF
d_gene: TRBD1
j_gene: TRBJ1-1
v_gene: TRBV29-1
abundance: -

CDR3nt: TGTGCCAGCAGTTTAGCCCGTCGGTGGGTCTACGAGCAGTACTTC
CDR3aa: CASSLARRWVYEQYF
d_gene: -
j_gene: TRBJ2-7
v_gene: TRBV12-3/TRBV12-4
abundance: many

CDR3nt: TGCGCCAGCAGCTTGTGGGACAGCGGGTCCACAGATACGCAGTATTTT
CDR3aa: CASSLWDSGSTDTQYF
d_gene: -
j_gene: TRBJ2-3
v_gene: TRBV5-1
abundance: many

CDR3nt: TGCGCCAGCCAGTTAGGGGTACAAGAGACCCAGTACTTC
CDR3aa: CASQLGVQETQYF
d_gene: -
j_gene: TRBJ2-5
v_gene: TRBV5-1
abundance: -

CDR3nt: TGTGCCAGCGGCCCGATATTAGCGGGAGTAGATACGCAGTATTTT
CDR3aa: CASGPILAGVDTQYF
d_gene: TRBD2
j_gene: TRBJ2-3
v_gene: TRBV7-2
abundance: -

CDR3nt: TGCAGTGCCACTACCCTAGGGCCGAGGGGTTCCGAGCAGTACTTC
CDR3aa: CSATTLGPRGSEQYF
d_gene: -
j_gene: TRBJ2-7
v_gene: TRBV20-1
abundance: -

CDR3nt: TGCAGCGTTTCGGGCCCCTGGACAGGACTGAACACTGAAGCTTTCTTT
CDR3aa: CSVSGPWTGLNTEAFF
d_gene: TRBD1
j_gene: TRBJ1-1
v_gene: TRBV29-1
abundance: few

CDR3nt: TGTGCTAGTGGTCTACACCGGACAGGCACGAACACTGAAGCTTTCTTT
CDR3aa: CASGLHRTGTNTEAFF
d_gene: TRBD1
j_gene: TRBJ1-1
v_gene: TRBV12-5
abundance: -

CDR3nt: TGCAGTGCTGGGGGACAGGGAGGTGACGAGCAGTACTTC
CDR3aa: CSAGGQGGDEQYF
d_gene: TRBD1
j_gene: TRBJ2-7
v_gene: TRBV20-1
abundance: few

CDR3nt: TGCGCCAGCAGCTTATCCGAGGGGAATGAAAAACTGTTTTTT
CDR3aa: CASSLSEGNEKLFF
d_gene: -
j_gene: TRBJ1-4
v_gene: TRBV5-1
abundance: many

CDR3nt: TGTGCCAGCAGTTATATCGGTCACGAGGCGGGATTTCCAGAGACCCAGTACTTC
CDR3aa: CASSYIGHEAGFPETQYF
d_gene: -
j_gene: TRBJ2-5
v_gene: TRBV6-5
abundance: -

CDR3nt: TGCGCCACCTCTAGCTTTCCCAGCTCTGGGGCCAACGTCCTGACTTTC
CDR3aa: CATSSFPSSGANVLTF
d_gene: -
j_gene: TRBJ2-6
v_gene: TRBV5-1
abundance: -

CDR3nt: TGTGCCAGCAGCCGTGGGGACAGGGAAGGGCGACCCCAGCATTTT
CDR3aa: CASSRGDREGRPQHF
d_gene: TRBD1
j_gene: TRBJ1-5
v_gene: TRBV5-6
abundance: many

CDR3nt: TGTGCCAACCAGGGGAGGACTAGCGGAATTACTTTCCAAGAGACCCAGTACTTC
CDR3aa: CANQGRTSGITFQETQYF
d_gene: TRBD2
j_gene: TRBJ2-5
v_gene: TRBV2
abundance: -

CDR3nt: TGTGCCAGCAGTTTAAACCAGGGGGAAAACTATGGCTACACCTTC
CDR3aa: CASSLNQGENYGYTF
d_gene: TRBD1
j_gene: TRBJ1-2
v_gene: TRBV12-3/TRBV12-4
abundance: many

CDR3nt: TGTGCCAGCAGCGTAGAGTTGACCGCAGCGACGCAGTATTTT
CDR3aa: CASSVELTAATQYF
d_gene: -
j_gene: TRBJ2-3
v_gene: TRBV9
abundance: once

CDR3nt: TGTGCCATACGGTCCGATAGCACAGATACGCAGTATTTT
CDR3aa: CAIRSDSTDTQYF
d_gene: -
j_gene: TRBJ2-3
v_gene: TRBV6-1
abundance: few

CDR3nt: TGCAGTGCTAGCCCGGGACACTATAATTCACCCCTCCACTTT
CDR3aa: CSASPGHYNSPLHF
d_gene: -
j_gene: TRBJ1-6
v_gene: TRBV20-1
abundance: few

CDR3nt: TGTGCCAGCAGTCGCCCCGCCTTTATGAACACTGAAGCTTTCTTT
CDR3aa: CASSRPAFMNTEAFF
d_gene: -
j_gene: TRBJ1-1
v_gene: TRBV6-1
abundance: -

CDR3nt: TGCAGCGTAACGACCGGGAGGACGAGCGAGCAGTACTTC
CDR3aa: CSVTTGRTSEQYF
d_gene: TRBD2
j_gene: TRBJ2-7
v_gene: TRBV29-1
abundance: many

CDR3nt: TGCGCCAGCAGTGAGTCGGGAGGAGAGACCCAGTACTTC
CDR3aa: CASSESGGETQYF
d_gene: -
j_gene: TRBJ2-5
v_gene: TRBV10-1
abundance: -

CDR3nt: TGTGCCAGCAGAAACACAGATACGCAGTATTTT
CDR3aa: CASRNTDTQYF
d_gene: -
j_gene: TRBJ2-3
v_gene: TRBV7-9
abundance: many